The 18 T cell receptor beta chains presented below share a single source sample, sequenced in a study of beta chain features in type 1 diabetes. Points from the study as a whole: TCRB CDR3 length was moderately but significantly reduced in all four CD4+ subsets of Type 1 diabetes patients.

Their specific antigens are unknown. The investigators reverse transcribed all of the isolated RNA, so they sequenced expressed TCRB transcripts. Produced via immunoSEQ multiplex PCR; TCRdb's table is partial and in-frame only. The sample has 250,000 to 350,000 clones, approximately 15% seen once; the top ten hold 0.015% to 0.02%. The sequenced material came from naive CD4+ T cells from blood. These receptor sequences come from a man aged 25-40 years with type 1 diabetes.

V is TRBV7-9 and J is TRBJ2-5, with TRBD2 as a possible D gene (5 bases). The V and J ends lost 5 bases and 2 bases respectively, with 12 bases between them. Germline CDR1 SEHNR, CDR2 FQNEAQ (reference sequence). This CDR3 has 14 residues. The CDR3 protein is CASSDRLLQETQYF. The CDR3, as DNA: TGTGCCAGCAGCGATAGACTATTGCAAGAGACCCAGTACTTC. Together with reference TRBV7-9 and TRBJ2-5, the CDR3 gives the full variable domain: DTGVSQNPRHKITKRGQNVTFRCDPISEHNRLYWYRQTLGQGPEFLTYFQNEAQLEKSRLLSDRFSAERPKGSFSTLEIQRTEQGDSAMYLCASSDRLLQETQYFGPGTRLLVL.

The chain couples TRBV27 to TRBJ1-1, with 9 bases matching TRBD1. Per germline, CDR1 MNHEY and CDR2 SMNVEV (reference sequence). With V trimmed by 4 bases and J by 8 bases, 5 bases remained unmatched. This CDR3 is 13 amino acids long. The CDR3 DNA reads TGTGCCAGCAGTTCAGGGACAGGGCAAGAAGCTTTCTTT. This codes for CASSSGTGQEAFF.

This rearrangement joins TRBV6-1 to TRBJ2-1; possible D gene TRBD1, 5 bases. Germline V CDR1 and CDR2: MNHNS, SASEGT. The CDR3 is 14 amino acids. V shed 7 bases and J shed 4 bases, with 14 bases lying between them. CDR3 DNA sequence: TGTGCCAGCACCTTGGACAAACGATACAATGAGCAGTTCTTC. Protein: CASTLDKRYNEQFF.

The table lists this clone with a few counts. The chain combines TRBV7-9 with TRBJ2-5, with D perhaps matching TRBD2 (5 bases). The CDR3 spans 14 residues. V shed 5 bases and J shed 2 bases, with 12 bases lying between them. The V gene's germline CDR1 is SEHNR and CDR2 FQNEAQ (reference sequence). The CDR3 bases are TGTGCCAGCAGCGTCGGGGAGTGGCAAGAGACCCAGTACTTC. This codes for CASSVGEWQETQYF.

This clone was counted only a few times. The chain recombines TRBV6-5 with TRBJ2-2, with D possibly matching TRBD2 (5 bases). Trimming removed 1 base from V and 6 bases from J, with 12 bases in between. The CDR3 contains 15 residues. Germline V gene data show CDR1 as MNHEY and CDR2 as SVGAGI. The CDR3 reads CASSYWAADPGELFF. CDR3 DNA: TGTGCCAGCAGTTACTGGGCAGCGGACCCCGGGGAGCTGTTTTTT.

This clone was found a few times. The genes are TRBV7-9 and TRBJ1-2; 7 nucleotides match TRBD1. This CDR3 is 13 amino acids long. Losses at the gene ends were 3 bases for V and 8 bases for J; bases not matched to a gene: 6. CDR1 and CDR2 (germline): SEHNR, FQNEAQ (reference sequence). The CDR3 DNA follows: TGTGCCAGCAGCTTCGACAGGGTGGGCGGCTACACCTTC. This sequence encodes CASSFDRVGGYTF.

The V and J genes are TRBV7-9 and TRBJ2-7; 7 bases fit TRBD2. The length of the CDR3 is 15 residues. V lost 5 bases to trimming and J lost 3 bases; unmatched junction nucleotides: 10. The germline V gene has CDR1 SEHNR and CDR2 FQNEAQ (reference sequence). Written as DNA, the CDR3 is TGTGCCAGCAGCGAAGGTCAAGCGGGGATCTACGAGCAGTACTTC. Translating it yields CASSEGQAGIYEQYF.

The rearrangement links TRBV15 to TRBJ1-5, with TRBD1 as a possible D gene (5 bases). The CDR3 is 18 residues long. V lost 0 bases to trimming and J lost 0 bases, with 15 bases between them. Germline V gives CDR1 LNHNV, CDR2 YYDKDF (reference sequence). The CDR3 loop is CATSRDPQGKYSNQPQHF. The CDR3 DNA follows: TGTGCCACCAGCAGAGATCCCCAGGGCAAGTATAGCAATCAGCCCCAGCATTTT.

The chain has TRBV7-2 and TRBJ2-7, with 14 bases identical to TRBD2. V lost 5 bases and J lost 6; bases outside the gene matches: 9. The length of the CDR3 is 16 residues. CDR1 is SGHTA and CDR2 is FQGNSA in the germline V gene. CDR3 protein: CASSPRGLAGVIEQYF. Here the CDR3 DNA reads TGTGCCAGCAGCCCGAGGGGACTAGCGGGAGTGATCGAGCAGTACTTC.

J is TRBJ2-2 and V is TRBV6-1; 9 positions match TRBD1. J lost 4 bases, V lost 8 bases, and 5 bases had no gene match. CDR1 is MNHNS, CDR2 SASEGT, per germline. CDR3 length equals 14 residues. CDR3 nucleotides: TGTGCCAGCGACCGGGACAGGGTCACCGGGGAGCTGTTTTTT. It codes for CASDRDRVTGELFF.

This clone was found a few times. CDR3 DNA sequence: TGTGCCAGCAGCGCCAGCGGGAGGGCCGGAGATACGCAGTATTTT. Protein product: CASSASGRAGDTQYF. This sequence joins TRBV5-4 and TRBJ2-3; 10 positions agree with TRBD2. V was pared by 4 bases and J by 5 bases, with 7 bases of the junction left unmatched. The V gene's germline CDR1 is SGHNT and CDR2 YYREEE (reference sequence). This CDR3 is 15 amino acids long.

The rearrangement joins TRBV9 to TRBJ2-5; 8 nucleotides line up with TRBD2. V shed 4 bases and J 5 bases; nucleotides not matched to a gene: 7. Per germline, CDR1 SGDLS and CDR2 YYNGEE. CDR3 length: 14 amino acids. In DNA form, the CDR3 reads TGTGCCAGCAGCTCCACCGGGGGGGTGGAGACCCAGTACTTC. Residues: CASSSTGGVETQYF.

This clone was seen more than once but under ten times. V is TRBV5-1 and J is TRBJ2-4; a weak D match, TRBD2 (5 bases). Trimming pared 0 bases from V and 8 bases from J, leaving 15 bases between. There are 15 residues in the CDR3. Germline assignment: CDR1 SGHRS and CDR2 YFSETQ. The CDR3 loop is CASSLAAGGSDIQYF. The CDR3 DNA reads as TGCGCCAGCAGCTTGGCCGCAGGCGGGTCTGACATTCAGTACTTC.

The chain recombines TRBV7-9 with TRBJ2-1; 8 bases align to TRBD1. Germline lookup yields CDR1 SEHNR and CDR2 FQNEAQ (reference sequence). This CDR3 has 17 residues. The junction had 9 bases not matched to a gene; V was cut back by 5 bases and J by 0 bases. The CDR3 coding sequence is TGTGCCAGCAGCCATGGACAGGGCTTGAGCTCCTACAATGAGCAGTTCTTC. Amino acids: CASSHGQGLSSYNEQFF.

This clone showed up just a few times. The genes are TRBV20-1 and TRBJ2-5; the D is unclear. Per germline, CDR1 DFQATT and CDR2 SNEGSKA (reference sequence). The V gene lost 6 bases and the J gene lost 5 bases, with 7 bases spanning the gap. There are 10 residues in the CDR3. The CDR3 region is CSAERETQYF. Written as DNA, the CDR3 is TGCAGTGCCGAGAGGGAGACCCAGTACTTC.

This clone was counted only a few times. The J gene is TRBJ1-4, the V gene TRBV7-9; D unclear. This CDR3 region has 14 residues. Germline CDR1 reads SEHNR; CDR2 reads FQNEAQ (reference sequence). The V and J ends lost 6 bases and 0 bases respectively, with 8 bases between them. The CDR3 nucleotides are TGTGCCAGCAGTCGGGGTGCAACTAATGAAAAACTGTTTTTT. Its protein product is CASSRGATNEKLFF. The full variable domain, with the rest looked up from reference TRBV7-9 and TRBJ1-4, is DTGVSQNPRHKITKRGQNVTFRCDPISEHNRLYWYRQTLGQGPEFLTYFQNEAQLEKSRLLSDRFSAERPKGSFSTLEIQRTEQGDSAMYLCASSRGATNEKLFFGSGTQLSVL.

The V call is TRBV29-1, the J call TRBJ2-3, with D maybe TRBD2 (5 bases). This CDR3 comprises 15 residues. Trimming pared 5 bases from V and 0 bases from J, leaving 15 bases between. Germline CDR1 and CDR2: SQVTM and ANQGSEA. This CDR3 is CSVKKTTTSTDTQYF. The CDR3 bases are TGCAGCGTTAAAAAGACTACCACTAGCACAGATACGCAGTATTTT.

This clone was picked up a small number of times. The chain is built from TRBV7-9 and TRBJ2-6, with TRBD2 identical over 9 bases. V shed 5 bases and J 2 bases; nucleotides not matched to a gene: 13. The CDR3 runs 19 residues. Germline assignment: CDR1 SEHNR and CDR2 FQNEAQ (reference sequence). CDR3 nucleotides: TGTGCCAGCAGCGCCCGGCTATTAGCGGGAGAACCTGGGGCCAACGTCCTGACTTTC. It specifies CASSARLLAGEPGANVLTF.